The source of this TCR beta chain is a study of T cell clones after liver transplantation. Study context: Patients counted as tolerant after at least one year off all immunosuppression, enzymes not exceeding twice normal.

About this clone itself: Its antigen is undetermined.

General study findings and limits: A significant post-transplant drop in circulating graft-donor-reactive CD4 TCRbeta sequences occurred in most of the 8 subjects. The donor-reactive repertoire was only partly measurable in two subjects, lacking donor cells. Rather than being deleted, graft donor-reactive T cells may have moved into the graft.

Germline CDR1 SGHTA, CDR2 FQGNSA. CDR3 length: 10 residues. V gave up 4 bases and J gave up 9 bases, with 5 bases separating them. Some clones are missing from TCRdb's copy, which holds only in-frame ones; the method was immunoSEQ multiplex PCR. This sample has about 120,000 clones, with 90% found just once. The rearrangement links TRBV7-2 to TRBJ2-3; unclear D gene. The receptor's source is a human patient who received a liver transplant. Certain T cells may be donor cells from the graft. Sample: CD4+ T cells from blood, taken 12 months after liver transplant. The CDR3 protein is CASSSKTQYF. In nucleotides, the CDR3 is TGTGCCAGCAGCTCCAAAACGCAGTATTTT.